The clone carrying this TCR beta chain showed up just a few times. The antigen remains unidentified. This specimen belongs to a study of blood T cells in healthy people across ages. Study-wide results and caveats: The long-lived group displayed more naive CD4+ cells, plus higher diversity, than the aged donors did. TCR beta diversity tracked closely with naive T cell percentage.

Sample-barcoded 5' priming and a J-beta primer mix drove a second PCR of about 6 to 12 cycles. Per sample, CDR3-containing paired-end reads numbered at least 2.5 million. In TCRdb, the 5' RACE reads were re-called with MiXCR into one record per CDR3 protein. The repertoire holds 1.2 million to 1.5 million distinct CDR3 sequences, with around two fifths as singletons. The germline CDR1 and CDR2 sequences are KGHSH and LQKENI. This CDR3 has 18 amino acids. V lost 6 bases and J lost 0; bases outside the gene matches: 13. This chain connects TRBV18 to TRBJ2-4; 8 nucleotides match TRBD1. This sequence originates from a woman under 30 in good health. Sequences were obtained from blood. The CDR3 bases are TGTGCCAGCTCGGGGGACAGGAGGTGGCTACTAGCCAAAAACATTCAGTACTTC. It codes for CASSGDRRWLLAKNIQYF.